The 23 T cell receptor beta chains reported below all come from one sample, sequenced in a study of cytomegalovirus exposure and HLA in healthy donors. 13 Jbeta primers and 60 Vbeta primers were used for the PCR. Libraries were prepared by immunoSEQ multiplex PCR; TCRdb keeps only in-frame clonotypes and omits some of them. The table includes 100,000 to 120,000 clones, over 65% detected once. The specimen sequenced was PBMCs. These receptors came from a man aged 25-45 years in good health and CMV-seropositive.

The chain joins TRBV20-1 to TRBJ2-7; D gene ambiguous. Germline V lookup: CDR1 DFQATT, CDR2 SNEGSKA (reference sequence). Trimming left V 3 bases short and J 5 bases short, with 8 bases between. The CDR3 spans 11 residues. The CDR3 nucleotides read TGCAGTGCTAGGCTTGCGCACGAGCAGTACTTC. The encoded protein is CSARLAHEQYF.

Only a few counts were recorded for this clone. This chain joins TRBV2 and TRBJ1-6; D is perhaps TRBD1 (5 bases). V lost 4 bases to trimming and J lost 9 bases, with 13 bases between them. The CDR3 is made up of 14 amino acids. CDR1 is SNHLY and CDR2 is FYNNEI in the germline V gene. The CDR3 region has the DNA TGTGCCAGCAGTGTGGAGGGCGGGGGTTCACCCCTCCACTTT. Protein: CASSVEGGGSPLHF.

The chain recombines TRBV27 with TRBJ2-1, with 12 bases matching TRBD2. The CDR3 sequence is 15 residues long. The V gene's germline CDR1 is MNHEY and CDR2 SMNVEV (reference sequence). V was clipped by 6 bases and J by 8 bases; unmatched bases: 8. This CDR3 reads CASRLAGGIVYEQFF. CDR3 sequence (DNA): TGTGCCAGCAGACTAGCGGGGGGCATAGTCTATGAGCAGTTCTTC.

For the CDR3, the DNA is TGTGCCAGCAGCGCAAAGACAGACCACTATGGCTACACCTTC. Residues: CASSAKTDHYGYTF. This rearrangement joins TRBV9 to TRBJ1-2, with a tentative D call TRBD1 (5 bases). Germline V lookup: CDR1 SGDLS, CDR2 YYNGEE. Trimming pared 3 bases from V and 3 bases from J, leaving 12 bases between. This CDR3 is built from 14 residues.

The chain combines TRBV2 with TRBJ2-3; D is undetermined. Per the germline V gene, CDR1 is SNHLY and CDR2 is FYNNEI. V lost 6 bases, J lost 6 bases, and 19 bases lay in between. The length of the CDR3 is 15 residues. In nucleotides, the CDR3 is TGTGCCAGCAGGCTTAGCCCGACTGGAGCTGATACGCAGTATTTT. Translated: CASRLSPTGADTQYF.

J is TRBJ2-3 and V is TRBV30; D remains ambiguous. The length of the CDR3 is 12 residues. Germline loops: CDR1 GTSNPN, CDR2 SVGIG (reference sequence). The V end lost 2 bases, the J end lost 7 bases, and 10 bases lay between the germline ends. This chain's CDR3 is CAWSIQDYTQYF. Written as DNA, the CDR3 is TGTGCCTGGAGTATCCAGGATTATACGCAGTATTTT.

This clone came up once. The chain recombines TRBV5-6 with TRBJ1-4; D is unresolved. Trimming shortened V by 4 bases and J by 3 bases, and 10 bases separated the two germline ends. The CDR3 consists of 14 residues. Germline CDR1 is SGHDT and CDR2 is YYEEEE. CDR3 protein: CASSAWPSNEKLFF. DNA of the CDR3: TGTGCCAGCAGCGCATGGCCTTCTAATGAAAAACTGTTTTTT.

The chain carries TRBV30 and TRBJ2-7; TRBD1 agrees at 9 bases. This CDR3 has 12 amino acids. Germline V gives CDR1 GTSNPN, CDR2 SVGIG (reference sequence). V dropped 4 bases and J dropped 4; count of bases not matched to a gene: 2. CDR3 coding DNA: TGTGCCTGGAACAGGGGGCTTTACGAGCAGTACTTC. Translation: CAWNRGLYEQYF.

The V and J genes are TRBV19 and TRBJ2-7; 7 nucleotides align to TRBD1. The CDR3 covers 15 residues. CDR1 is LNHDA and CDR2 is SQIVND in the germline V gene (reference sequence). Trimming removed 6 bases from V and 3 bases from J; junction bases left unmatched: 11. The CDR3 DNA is TGTGCCAGTAGCTACTACAGGGGAACGGGCTACGAGCAGTACTTC. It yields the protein CASSYYRGTGYEQYF.

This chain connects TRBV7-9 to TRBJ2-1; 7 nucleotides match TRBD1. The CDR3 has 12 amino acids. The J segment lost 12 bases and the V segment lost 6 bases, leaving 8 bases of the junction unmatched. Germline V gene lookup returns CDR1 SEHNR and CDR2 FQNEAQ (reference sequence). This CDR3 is CASRTDRVTQFF. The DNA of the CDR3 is TGTGCCAGCAGGACCGACAGGGTTACGCAGTTCTTC.

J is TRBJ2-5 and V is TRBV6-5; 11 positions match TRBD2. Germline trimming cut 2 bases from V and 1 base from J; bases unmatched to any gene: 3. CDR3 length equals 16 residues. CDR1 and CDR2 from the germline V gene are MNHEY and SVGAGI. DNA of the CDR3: TGTGCCAGCAGTTACGGGCTAGCGGGGGGCCAAGAGACCCAGTACTTC. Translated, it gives CASSYGLAGGQETQYF.

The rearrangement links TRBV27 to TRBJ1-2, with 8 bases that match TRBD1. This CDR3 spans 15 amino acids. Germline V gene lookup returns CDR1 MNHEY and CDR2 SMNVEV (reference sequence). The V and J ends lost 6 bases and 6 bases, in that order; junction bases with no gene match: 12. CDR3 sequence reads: CASSRISGGPHGYTF. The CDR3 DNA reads TGTGCCAGCAGCCGTATTTCAGGGGGCCCTCATGGCTACACCTTC.

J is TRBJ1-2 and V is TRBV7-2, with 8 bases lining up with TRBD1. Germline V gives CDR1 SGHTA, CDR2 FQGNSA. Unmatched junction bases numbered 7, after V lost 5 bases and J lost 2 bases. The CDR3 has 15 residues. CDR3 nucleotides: TGTGCCAGCAGCATTACAGGGGGGGCAAACTATGGCTACACCTTC. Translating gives CASSITGGANYGYTF.

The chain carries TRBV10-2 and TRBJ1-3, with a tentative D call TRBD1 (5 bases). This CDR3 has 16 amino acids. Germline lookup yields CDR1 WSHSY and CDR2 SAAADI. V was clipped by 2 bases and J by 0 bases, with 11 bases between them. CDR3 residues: CASSELGLPSGNTIYF. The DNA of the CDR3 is TGCGCCAGCAGTGAGCTGGGACTACCCTCTGGAAACACCATATATTTT.

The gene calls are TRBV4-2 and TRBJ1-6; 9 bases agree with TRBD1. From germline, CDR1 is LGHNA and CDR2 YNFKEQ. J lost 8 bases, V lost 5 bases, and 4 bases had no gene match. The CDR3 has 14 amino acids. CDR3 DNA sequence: TGTGCCAGCAGCGCGAGGACAGGGGATTCACCCCTCCACTTT. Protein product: CASSARTGDSPLHF.

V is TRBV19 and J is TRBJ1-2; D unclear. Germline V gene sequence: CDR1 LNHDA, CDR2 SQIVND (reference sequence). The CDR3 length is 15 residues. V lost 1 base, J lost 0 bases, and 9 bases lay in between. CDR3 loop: CASSIGHSANYGYTF. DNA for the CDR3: TGTGCCAGTAGTATAGGACACTCTGCTAACTATGGCTACACCTTC.

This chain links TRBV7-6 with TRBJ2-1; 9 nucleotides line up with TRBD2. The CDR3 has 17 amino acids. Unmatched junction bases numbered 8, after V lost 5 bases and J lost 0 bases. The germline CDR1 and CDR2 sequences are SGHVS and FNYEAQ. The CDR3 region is CASSILAGPSSYNEQFF. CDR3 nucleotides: TGTGCCAGCAGCATCCTAGCGGGGCCGAGCTCCTACAATGAGCAGTTCTTC.

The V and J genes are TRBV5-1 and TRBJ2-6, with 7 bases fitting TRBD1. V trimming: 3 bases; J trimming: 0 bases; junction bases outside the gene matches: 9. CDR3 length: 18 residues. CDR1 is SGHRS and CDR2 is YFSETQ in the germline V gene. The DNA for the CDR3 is TGCGCCAGCAGCTCGACCCCAGACAGGGCCTCTGGGGCCAACGTCCTGACTTTC. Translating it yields CASSSTPDRASGANVLTF. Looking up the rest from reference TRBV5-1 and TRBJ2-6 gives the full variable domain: KAGVTQTPRYLIKTRGQQVTLSCSPISGHRSVSWYQQTPGQGLQFLFEYFSETQRNKGNFPGRFSGRQFSNSRSEMNVSTLELGDSALYLCASSSTPDRASGANVLTFGAGSRLTVL.

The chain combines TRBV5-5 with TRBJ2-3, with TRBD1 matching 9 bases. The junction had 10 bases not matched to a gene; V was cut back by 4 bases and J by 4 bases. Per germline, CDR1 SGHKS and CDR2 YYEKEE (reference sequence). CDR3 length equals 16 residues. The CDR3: CASSPDGTGLADTQYF. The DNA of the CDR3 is TGTGCCAGCAGCCCCGACGGGACAGGGTTGGCAGATACGCAGTATTTT.

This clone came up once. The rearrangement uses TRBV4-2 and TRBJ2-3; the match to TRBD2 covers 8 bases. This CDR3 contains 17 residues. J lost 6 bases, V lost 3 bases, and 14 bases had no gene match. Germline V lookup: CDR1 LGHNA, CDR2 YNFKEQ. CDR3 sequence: CASSQAIRGGAPDTQYF. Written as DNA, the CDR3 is TGTGCCAGCAGCCAGGCCATTCGGGGGGGGGCCCCCGATACGCAGTATTTT.

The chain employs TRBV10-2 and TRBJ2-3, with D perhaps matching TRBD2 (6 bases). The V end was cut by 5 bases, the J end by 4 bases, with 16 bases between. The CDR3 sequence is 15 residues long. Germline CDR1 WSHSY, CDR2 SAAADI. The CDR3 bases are TGCGCCAGCAGTACTCCGGCGGGGCCGGCAGATACGCAGTATTTT. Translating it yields CASSTPAGPADTQYF.

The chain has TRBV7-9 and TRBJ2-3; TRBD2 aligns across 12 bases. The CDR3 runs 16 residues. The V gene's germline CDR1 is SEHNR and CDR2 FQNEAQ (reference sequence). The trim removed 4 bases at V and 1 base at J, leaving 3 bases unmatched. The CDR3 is CASSSRTSGGTDTQYF. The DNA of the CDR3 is TGTGCCAGCAGCTCCCGGACTAGCGGGGGCACAGATACGCAGTATTTT.

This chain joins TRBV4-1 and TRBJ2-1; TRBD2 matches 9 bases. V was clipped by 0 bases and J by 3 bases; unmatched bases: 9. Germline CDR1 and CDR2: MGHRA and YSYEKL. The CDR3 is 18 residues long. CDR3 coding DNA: TGCGCCAGCAGCCAAGATTCGTTGGCGGGGGGGCTCTACAATGAGCAGTTCTTC. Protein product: CASSQDSLAGGLYNEQFF.